This T cell receptor beta chain was sequenced for a study of T cell responses to AZD1222 COVID-19 vaccine. As for this clone: The antigen is not known.

Sequenced by immunoSEQ multiplex PCR; TCRdb stores in-frame clones only, minus some. This table has more than 85,000 clones, 80% to 90% appearing once. Study results and limitations: In the spike-specific TCR repertoire, nearly half reportedly target unmutated variant regions. At 160-218 and 743-854, vaccine-associated CD4 TCRs were dominant, and they spanned spike. Clonal diversity may have been underestimated, and the donors were mostly white British, with more females than males. No repertoire was sampled before or during the peak T cell response, only after it.

The receptor comes from an adult in good health. This specimen consisted of peripheral blood, obtained on day 0 of AZD1222 vaccination.

CDR3 sequence (DNA): TGTGCCAGCAGCGTAGAAGGGGTCGGGACCCAGTACTTC. This encodes CASSVEGVGTQYF. This chain joins TRBV9 and TRBJ2-5; D might be TRBD1 (5 bases). Germline assignment: CDR1 SGDLS and CDR2 YYNGEE. The germline V and J ends were trimmed by 0 bases and 7 bases, with 10 bases remaining between them. The CDR3 has 13 amino acids.